These T cell receptor beta chains were read from a single sample in a study of T cell responses to AZD1222 COVID-19 vaccine. The data were produced by immunoSEQ multiplex PCR, yet TCRdb's version contains in-frame clones alone and is incomplete. The table lists approximately 170,000 clones, around 90% of them singletons, with approximately 10% in the top ten. Sequencing used peripheral blood, obtained 28 days after the second AZD1222 dose. The receptors shown here come from an adult who received the AZD1222 COVID-19 vaccine. CDR3s leave out the opening cysteine and the closing phenylalanine or tryptophan.

v_call cdr3_aa
TRBV6-1 ASSGGDRGRPDTQY
TRBV5-1 ASSLSQNYGYT
TRBV6-5 ASKQGNTEAF
TRBV5-1 ASSSTTDRLRSYEQY
TRBV10-3 AISGGIYGYT
TRBV18 ASFINRDRAVREQF
TRBV19 ASRDRANTGELF
TRBV6-2/TRBV6-3 ASSPETGNYNEQF
TRBV5-1 ASSKSGTGGADTIY
TRBV7-3 ASSYYRGEKLF
TRBV7-2 ASSNTPGELF
TRBV28 ASSTPSTDTQY
TRBV5-1 ASSQSSGNTIY
TRBV25-1 ASSEYRTHEKLF
TRBV5-1 ASSSGLAGGRGTDTQY
TRBV7-2 ASSLATNNPYEQY
TRBV19 ASTLDGYQPQH